A single sample gave rise to the 32 T cell receptor beta chains below, sequenced in a study of OX40 agonist ivuxolimab in advanced cancers. The protocol was immunoSEQ multiplex PCR, while the TCRdb copy is restricted to in-frame clones and leaves out a portion. Among about 80,000 clones listed, 80% to 90% were seen once. This specimen was CD4+ or CD8+ T cells sorted from blood, taken in a trial of the OX40 agonist ivuxolimab. Receptor source: an adult with an advanced solid tumor such as melanoma, head and neck, liver or kidney cancer.

J is TRBJ2-2 and V is TRBV7-7, with 7 bases that match TRBD1. The CDR3 consists of 14 residues. V was pared by 5 bases and J by 5 bases, with 5 bases of the junction left unmatched. Per the germline V gene, CDR1 is SSHAT and CDR2 is FNYEAQ (reference sequence). CDR3 loop: CASSLKGATGELFF. The CDR3 bases are TGTGCCAGCAGCCTGAAGGGGGCAACCGGGGAGCTGTTTTTT.

The table lists this clone with a count of one. V is TRBV6-4 and J is TRBJ2-7; TRBD2 matches 14 bases. Germline CDR1 MRHNA, CDR2 SNTAGT. The CDR3 is made up of 20 amino acids. The trim removed 7 bases at V and 0 bases at J, leaving 17 bases unmatched. In DNA, the CDR3 is TGTGCCAGCACCCAGGTTAGGGGGACTAGCGGGAGCACCATCTCCTACGAGCAGTACTTC. As protein: CASTQVRGTSGSTISYEQYF.

V is TRBV4-1 and J is TRBJ1-5, with TRBD1 as a possible D gene (6 bases). The CDR3 sequence is 15 residues long. V shed 1 base and J shed 3 bases, with 10 bases lying between them. Germline loops: CDR1 MGHRA, CDR2 YSYEKL. This chain's CDR3 is CASSQVGQYNQPQHF. The CDR3 region has the DNA TGCGCCAGCAGCCAAGTCGGACAGTACAATCAGCCCCAGCATTTT.

V gene TRBV2 combines with J gene TRBJ2-2; D might be TRBD2 (6 bases). The CDR3 sequence is 18 residues long. The germline V gene has CDR1 SNHLY and CDR2 FYNNEI. Deletions cut 0 bases from V and 7 bases from J, with 21 bases between. CDR3 coding DNA: TGTGCCAGCAGTGAAGCTCGGGGGTGGACGGGGACGGGCGGGGAGCTGTTTTTT. This encodes CASSEARGWTGTGGELFF.

Concerning this clone itself: The identical CDR3 is also encoded by other nucleotide sequences in the sample. The rearrangement links TRBV27 to TRBJ2-7; unclear D gene. V lost 5 bases, J lost 3 bases, and 5 bases lay in between. The CDR3 consists of 11 residues. Germline loops: CDR1 MNHEY, CDR2 SMNVEV (reference sequence). The DNA for the CDR3 is TGTGCCAGCAGTCGAGGCTACGAGCAGTACTTC. It yields the protein CASSRGYEQYF.

This chain links TRBV6-1 with TRBJ2-2; 12 nucleotides align to TRBD1. V lost 2 bases to trimming and J lost 4 bases; unmatched junction nucleotides: 8. This CDR3 comprises 18 residues. Germline CDR1 reads MNHNS; CDR2 reads SASEGT. CDR3 protein: CASSEMGTGGISTGELFF. In nucleotides, the CDR3 is TGTGCCAGCAGTGAAATGGGGACAGGGGGCATCAGCACCGGGGAGCTGTTTTTT.

In DNA, the CDR3 is TGTGCCAGCAGTTACCTTCGAAACAATGAGCAGTTCTTC. Translating it yields CASSYLRNNEQFF. The J gene is TRBJ2-1, the V gene TRBV6-5; D gene ambiguous. Trimming took off 2 bases at V and 5 bases at J, with 7 bases between the two ends. The germline V gene has CDR1 MNHEY and CDR2 SVGAGI. This CDR3 is built from 13 residues.

V is TRBV5-4 and J is TRBJ1-5; 8 positions agree with TRBD1. The CDR3 loop spans 15 amino acids. Trimming cost V 3 bases and J 2 bases; bases outside gene matches: 4. Germline CDR1 SGHNT, CDR2 YYREEE (reference sequence). DNA of the CDR3: TGTGCCAGCAGCTCTGAACAGGGGGGCAATCAGCCCCAGCATTTT. Protein: CASSSEQGGNQPQHF.

The rearrangement joins TRBV19 to TRBJ2-3; no clear D. V lost 7 bases and J lost 0, with 14 bases in between. CDR3 length: 15 residues. Germline V lookup: CDR1 LNHDA, CDR2 SQIVND (reference sequence). The CDR3 nucleotides are TGTGCCAGTAAATTAGCAGAAACTAGCACAGATACGCAGTATTTT. It codes for CASKLAETSTDTQYF.

The chain has TRBV29-1 and TRBJ1-5; no definite D call. The CDR3 covers 12 residues. Germline V gives CDR1 SQVTM, CDR2 ANQGSEA. The V gene lost 5 bases and the J gene lost 2 bases, with 7 bases spanning the gap. The CDR3 region is CSVRTGNQPQHF. The DNA of the CDR3 is TGCAGCGTTAGGACCGGCAATCAGCCCCAGCATTTT. The full variable domain, its missing parts supplied by reference TRBV29-1 and TRBJ1-5, is SAVISQKPSRDICQRGTSLTIQCQVDSQVTMMFWYRQQPGQSLTLIATANQGSEATYESGFVIDKFPISRPNLTFSTLTVSNMSPEDSSIYLCSVRTGNQPQHFGDGTRLSIL.

The genes are TRBV5-4 and TRBJ2-5, with D maybe TRBD1 (6 bases). Trimming removed 3 bases at V and 4 bases at J, with 19 bases between. CDR1 and CDR2 (germline): SGHNT, YYREEE (reference sequence). The CDR3 has 16 residues. The CDR3 region is CASSSSGQGKGETQYF. CDR3 nucleotide sequence: TGTGCCAGCAGCTCCTCAGGGCAGGGGAAGGGAGAGACCCAGTACTTC.

The V and J genes are TRBV5-1 and TRBJ2-7; 12 bases match TRBD2. Germline V gene lookup returns CDR1 SGHRS and CDR2 YFSETQ. V lost 0 bases and J lost 9; bases outside the gene matches: 4. This CDR3 is built from 14 residues. The CDR3 nucleotides are TGCGCCAGCAGCTTGGAGACTAGCGGGAGCGGGCAGTACTTC. As protein: CASSLETSGSGQYF.

The chain combines TRBV15 with TRBJ2-5, with D unclear. V lost 1 base to trimming and J lost 7 bases, with 13 bases between them. Per the germline V gene, CDR1 is LNHNV and CDR2 is YYDKDF (reference sequence). The length of the CDR3 is 14 residues. The CDR3 nucleotides are TGTGCCACCAGCAGAGCCAGAGCCTCCCGGACCCAGTACTTC. This sequence encodes CATSRARASRTQYF.

This rearrangement joins TRBV4-3 to TRBJ2-2; 9 bases are shared with TRBD1. The CDR3 covers 17 residues. Germline CDR1 and CDR2: LGHNA and YSLEER. Trimming at V came to 0 bases and at J to 5 bases, leaving 7 bases not matched to a gene. The CDR3 loop reads CASSQEHGTGLTGELFF. The DNA of the CDR3 is TGCGCCAGCAGCCAAGAACACGGGACAGGGTTGACCGGGGAGCTGTTTTTT.

The table lists this clone with a count of one. This sequence joins TRBV9 and TRBJ2-2; the match to TRBD2 covers 7 bases. The germline gives CDR1 SGDLS, CDR2 YYNGEE. This CDR3 has 16 residues. V lost 4 bases to trimming and J lost 3 bases; unmatched junction nucleotides: 9. The CDR3 loop reads CASSPRGDSDTGELFF. The CDR3 coding sequence is TGTGCCAGCAGCCCCCGGGGGGACTCGGACACCGGGGAGCTGTTTTTT.

The CDR3: CASSVNRQVRGAGELFF. DNA of the CDR3: TGTGCCAGCAGCGTAAACCGACAGGTTAGGGGGGCCGGGGAGCTGTTTTTT. The rearrangement uses TRBV9 and TRBJ2-2, with D perhaps TRBD1 or TRBD2 (6 bases each). This CDR3 region has 17 residues. The V end was cut by 1 base, the J end by 6 bases, with 19 bases between. Germline V gene data show CDR1 as SGDLS and CDR2 as YYNGEE.

V usage is TRBV7-3 and J usage is TRBJ2-7; D might be TRBD1 (5 bases). Trimming cost V 0 bases and J 7 bases, with 7 bases left between them. The V gene's germline CDR1 is SGHTA and CDR2 FQGTGA. The CDR3 is 12 residues long. CDR3 protein: CASSLTGDEQYF. The CDR3 DNA is TGTGCCAGCAGCTTAACAGGGGATGAGCAGTACTTC.

This clone was picked up a small number of times. The chain combines TRBV7-8 with TRBJ1-4, with D possibly being TRBD1 (5 bases). The germline CDR1 and CDR2 sequences are SGHVS and FQNEAQ. V lost 1 base and J 6 bases, leaving 12 bases between the germline ends. This CDR3 comprises 15 residues. CDR3: CASSLDGARYEKLFF. CDR3 bases: TGTGCCAGCAGCTTAGACGGGGCCCGTTATGAAAAACTGTTTTTT.

The chain has TRBV5-1 and TRBJ1-1; 8 bases line up with TRBD1. The CDR3 has 13 amino acids. Germline CDR1 and CDR2: SGHRS and YFSETQ. J gave up 3 bases and V 4 bases, and 2 bases lay outside the gene matches. The CDR3 spells CASSPTGDTEAFF. In nucleotides, the CDR3 is TGCGCCAGCAGCCCGACAGGGGACACTGAAGCTTTCTTT.

This chain connects TRBV9 to TRBJ2-7, with D perhaps TRBD2 (6 bases). The CDR3 is made up of 16 amino acids. Germline CDR1 is SGDLS and CDR2 is YYNGEE. V lost 0 bases and J lost 2, with 15 bases in between. The CDR3 loop is CASSVGSSGRTYEQYF. The CDR3 nucleotides read TGTGCCAGCAGCGTAGGCAGTAGCGGCAGAACCTACGAGCAGTACTTC.

The chain's CDR3 is CASSLRRMGTEAFF. The CDR3 nucleotides read TGTGCCAGCAGCCTACGAAGGATGGGGACTGAAGCTTTCTTT. V usage is TRBV7-2 and J usage is TRBJ1-1; D remains unclear. CDR3 length: 14 residues. Germline V lookup: CDR1 SGHTA, CDR2 FQGNSA. The V and J ends lost 5 bases and 5 bases respectively, with 15 bases between them.

This chain joins TRBV7-9 and TRBJ2-5, with 8 bases matching TRBD2. V dropped 5 bases and J dropped 6; count of bases not matched to a gene: 8. This CDR3 contains 14 residues. Germline V gene sequence: CDR1 SEHNR, CDR2 FQNEAQ (reference sequence). CDR3 in DNA: TGTGCCAGCAGCCTGGGACTAGGGTTAAAGACCCAGTACTTC. This gives the protein CASSLGLGLKTQYF.

Points on this clone: A read error is the likely source, as a far larger clone sits one nucleotide away. J is TRBJ1-1 and V is TRBV11-2; no definite D call. This CDR3 is 15 amino acids long. Trimming took 3 bases from V and 4 from J, leaving 15 bases between them. Germline assignment: CDR1 SGHAT and CDR2 FQNNGV. In DNA, the CDR3 is TGTGCCAGCAGCTTCGATCTGATCCAGAGCACTGAAGCTTTCTTT. Protein product: CASSFDLIQSTEAFF.

The CDR3 region is CASRRYRAGAGTEAFF. CDR3 DNA: TGTGCCAGCAGACGTTACAGGGCTGGCGCTGGCACTGAAGCTTTCTTT. The chain uses TRBV5-8 and TRBJ1-1, with a possible D match to TRBD1 (6 bases). This CDR3 region has 16 residues. Looked up from germline, CDR1 is SGHTS and CDR2 is YDEGEE. V lost 5 bases and J lost 4, with 21 bases in between. Complete variable domain (other parts from reference TRBV5-8 and TRBJ1-1): EAGVTQSPTHLIKTRGQQATLRCSPISGHTSVYWYQQALGLGLQFLLWYDEGEERNRGNFPPRFSGRQFPNYSSELNVNALELEDSALYLCASRRYRAGAGTEAFFGQGTRLTVV.

This clone turned up a few times. The rearrangement joins TRBV6-6 to TRBJ1-3; D unclear. Trimming stripped 10 bases from V and 6 bases from J, with 7 bases between. CDR3 length: 10 amino acids. The germline V gene encodes CDR1 MNHNY and CDR2 SVGAGI (reference sequence). Here the CDR3 reads CATYANTIYF. For the CDR3, the DNA is TGTGCCACATACGCAAACACCATATATTTT.

This chain joins TRBV5-1 and TRBJ1-1, with no clear D. CDR1 and CDR2 (germline): SGHRS, YFSETQ. CDR3 length: 13 residues. Trimming removed 0 bases from V and 11 bases from J, with 14 bases in between. The CDR3 loop is CASSLVGTDRAFF. In nucleotides, the CDR3 is TGCGCCAGCAGCTTGGTAGGAACAGATAGGGCTTTCTTT.

The chain uses TRBV7-8 and TRBJ1-3; D not resolved. This CDR3 spans 17 amino acids. Trimming took 2 bases from V and 4 from J, leaving 18 bases between them. Germline CDR1 is SGHVS and CDR2 is FQNEAQ. The CDR3 is CASSLKEGSDYGNTIYF. CDR3 sequence (DNA): TGTGCCAGCAGCTTAAAGGAAGGGTCCGACTACGGAAACACCATATATTTT.

Here the CDR3 DNA reads TGTGCCAGCAGCTTGGATTCCAGAGAGACCCAGTACTTC. Translated, it gives CASSLDSRETQYF. The V gene is TRBV5-4, the J gene TRBJ2-5; D remains ambiguous. The CDR3 extends over 13 amino acids. In germline, CDR1 is SGHNT, CDR2 YYREEE (reference sequence). V lost 0 bases and J lost 4, with 7 bases in between.

The chain carries TRBV6-1 and TRBJ2-1; D gene unclear. CDR1 is MNHNS, CDR2 SASEGT, per germline. This CDR3 spans 15 amino acids. V was trimmed by 2 bases and J by 4 bases, leaving 12 bases between them. The CDR3 sequence: CASSEFFRIYNEQFF. The CDR3 region has the DNA TGTGCCAGCAGTGAATTCTTTCGGATTTACAATGAGCAGTTCTTC.

The V call is TRBV6-5, the J call TRBJ1-2, with 7 bases fitting TRBD1. Trimming removed 2 bases from V and 6 bases from J; junction bases left unmatched: 3. The CDR3 covers 13 residues. Germline V CDR1 and CDR2: MNHEY, SVGAGI. CDR3 bases: TGTGCCAGCAGTTACAGGGGGCTGGATGGCTACACCTTC. This sequence encodes CASSYRGLDGYTF.

The rearrangement joins TRBV6-5 to TRBJ1-4; D not certain. CDR3 length: 13 residues. The germline gives CDR1 MNHEY, CDR2 SVGAGI. The germline V and J ends were trimmed by 2 bases and 7 bases, with 8 bases remaining between them. The CDR3 loop is CASSYGNREKLFF. The CDR3 DNA is TGTGCCAGCAGTTACGGCAACCGTGAAAAACTGTTTTTT.

The J gene is TRBJ1-5, the V gene TRBV7-8; tentative D call: TRBD1 (5 bases). Trimming shortened V by 7 bases and J by 6 bases, and 22 bases separated the two germline ends. The CDR3 is 16 amino acids. The germline gives CDR1 SGHVS, CDR2 FQNEAQ. Here the CDR3 reads CASTTSRGGGGQPQHF. CDR3 coding DNA: TGTGCCAGCACCACCTCCCGGGGTGGGGGGGGTCAGCCCCAGCATTTT.